What follows are 8 T cell receptor beta chains derived from one specimen sequenced in a study of blood T cell repertoires in COVID-19. This table comes from immunoSEQ multiplex PCR, and its TCRdb copy is limited to in-frame clones, with some not included. Seen here are around 330,000 clones, approximately 89% observed once, and the top ten hold around 9.5%. The sequencing sample was made of PBMCs or T cells enriched from blood (not recorded which). These receptors were taken from a middle-aged woman who had recovered from COVID-19.

The chain carries TRBV6-1 and TRBJ2-7; TRBD2 matches 8 bases. CDR1 is MNHNS and CDR2 is SASEGT in the germline V gene. The CDR3 runs to 15 residues. J lost 6 bases, V lost 5 bases, and 12 bases had no gene match. CDR3 loop: CASSPGGRGAGEQYF. Here the CDR3 DNA reads TGTGCCAGCAGTCCGGGAGGGAGGGGCGCAGGCGAGCAGTACTTC.

The J gene is TRBJ2-3, the V gene TRBV7-2; 8 nucleotides line up with TRBD2. CDR3 size: 16 residues. Germline CDR1 and CDR2: SGHTA and FQGNSA. With V trimmed by 5 bases and J by 3 bases, 10 bases remained unmatched. The CDR3 bases are TGTGCCAGCAGCACCGGACTAGCTCGTGTTACAGATACGCAGTATTTT. Amino acids: CASSTGLARVTDTQYF.

V and J are TRBV3-1 (or the pseudogene TRBV3-2) and TRBJ1-1; 8 positions agree with TRBD1. The germline V gene encodes CDR1 LGHDT and CDR2 YNNKEL (reference sequence). CDR3 length: 16 amino acids. V was clipped by 2 bases and J by 3 bases; unmatched bases: 8. The chain's CDR3 is CASSQPTGEGDTEAFF. The CDR3 coding sequence is TGTGCCAGCAGCCAACCGACAGGGGAGGGAGACACTGAAGCTTTCTTT.

This clone was counted between two and nine times. Other DNA sequences in the same sample also yield this CDR3. This chain uses TRBV29-1 with TRBJ1-1, with D perhaps TRBD1 (6 bases). V was clipped by 4 bases and J by 1 base, with 7 bases between them. The CDR3 spans 12 residues. CDR1 and CDR2 from the germline V gene are SQVTM and ANQGSEA. For the CDR3, the DNA is TGCAGCGTTGTCAGGGGGAACACTGAAGCTTTCTTT. Its translation is CSVVRGNTEAFF.

The chain carries TRBV30 and TRBJ1-4, with D possibly TRBD1 on 5 matching bases. The CDR3 consists of 13 residues. The V gene's germline CDR1 is GTSNPN and CDR2 SVGIG (reference sequence). V was cut by 3 bases and J by 7 bases, with 12 bases left in between. The CDR3 protein is CAWSDSGFEKLFF. The CDR3, as DNA: TGTGCCTGGAGCGATTCAGGGTTTGAAAAACTGTTTTTT.

V gene TRBV21-1 combines with J gene TRBJ2-1; the table's D gene call, TRBD2, was not cross checked with the DNA. TRBV21-1 is listed as a pseudogene. The CDR3 is made up of 19 amino acids. CDR3 sequence (DNA): TGTGCCAGCAGCAAAGTCGGAGCGGGAGGGCTGGAGTCCTACAATGAGCAGTTCTTC. This encodes CASSKVGAGGLESYNEQFF.

The chain combines TRBV21-1 with TRBJ2-7; the D call in the table, TRBD2, was not verified against the DNA. TRBV21-1 counts as a pseudogene. This CDR3 has 13 residues. The CDR3 DNA sequence: TGTGCCAGCAGCAAATGGAGGGTCCACGAGCAGTACTTC. Translating gives CASSKWRVHEQYF.

The chain combines TRBV10-2 with TRBJ2-7, with TRBD2 matching over 10 bases. V shed 7 bases, J shed 6 bases, and the junction held 9 bases outside the gene matches. The CDR3 is 14 residues long. Germline V CDR1 and CDR2: WSHSY, SAAADI. The CDR3 region has the DNA TGCGCCAGCACTCTGAGCGGGGGGGCCCCCGAGCAGTACTTC. Encoded protein: CASTLSGGAPEQYF.